These 27 T cell receptor beta chains were all obtained from the same sample, sequenced in a study of identifying expanded T cells in peripheral blood. The data were produced by immunoSEQ multiplex PCR, yet TCRdb's version contains in-frame clones alone and is incomplete. Here the sample spans 100,000 to 150,000 clones, approximately 86% being singletons. Material for sequencing was blood. The receptors were sampled from a person aged 18 to 75 in good health.

This chain connects TRBV7-2 to TRBJ2-7, with TRBD1 matching 9 bases. CDR1 is SGHTA, CDR2 FQGNSA, per germline. With V trimmed by 5 bases and J by 6 bases, 14 bases remained unmatched. The CDR3 loop spans 16 amino acids. The CDR3 coding sequence is TGTGCCAGCAGCAGCCCGGCCAGGGGACAGGGCTCCGAGCAGTACTTC. It translates to CASSSPARGQGSEQYF.

V usage is TRBV2 and J usage is TRBJ2-3, with D perhaps TRBD1 (6 bases). CDR1 SNHLY and CDR2 FYNNEI come from the germline V gene. V was trimmed by 6 bases and J by 6 bases, leaving 16 bases between them. The CDR3 consists of 14 residues. DNA of the CDR3: TGTGCCAGCAGCGTCATCAGGGGAACCGATACGCAGTATTTT. Encoded protein: CASSVIRGTDTQYF.

V usage is TRBV6-1 and J usage is TRBJ1-1; 9 bases map to TRBD1. Trimming at V came to 6 bases and at J to 4 bases, leaving 6 bases not matched to a gene. CDR3 length: 14 residues. Germline CDR1 MNHNS, CDR2 SASEGT. CDR3: CASSRQGVGTEAFF. In DNA form, the CDR3 reads TGTGCCAGCAGCCGACAGGGGGTGGGCACTGAAGCTTTCTTT.

The CDR3 DNA sequence: TGTGCCAGCAGTGAATTGGTAACCGGGGAGCTGTTTTTT. It translates to CASSELVTGELFF. V usage is TRBV6-1 and J usage is TRBJ2-2; D remains unclear. V lost 2 bases to trimming and J lost 5 bases, with 6 bases between them. The CDR3 is 13 residues long. Germline V gene data show CDR1 as MNHNS and CDR2 as SASEGT.

This chain connects TRBV19 to TRBJ2-7; TRBD2 aligns across 10 bases. Unmatched junction bases numbered 3, after V lost 1 base and J lost 3 bases. The CDR3 sequence is 15 residues long. Germline CDR1 and CDR2: LNHDA and SQIVND (reference sequence). Written as DNA, the CDR3 is TGTGCCAGTAGTATAGGTCCTAGCGGGAGCTACGAGCAGTACTTC. It is translated as CASSIGPSGSYEQYF.

V gene TRBV29-1 combines with J gene TRBJ2-3, with D possibly being TRBD1 or TRBD2 (6 bases each). The CDR3 sequence is 15 residues long. Trimming pared 4 bases from V and 4 bases from J, leaving 18 bases between. Germline CDR1 and CDR2: SQVTM and ANQGSEA. This CDR3 is CSVGRGGTKADTQYF. CDR3 sequence (DNA): TGCAGCGTTGGGAGAGGGGGGACAAAAGCAGATACGCAGTATTTT.

The chain combines TRBV7-2 with TRBJ2-3; 9 bases agree with TRBD1. The germline V gene encodes CDR1 SGHTA and CDR2 FQGNSA. There are 14 residues in the CDR3. V trimming: 4 bases; J trimming: 6 bases; junction bases outside the gene matches: 5. The CDR3 spells CASSSTGGRDTQYF. CDR3 DNA: TGTGCCAGCAGCTCGACAGGGGGTCGGGATACGCAGTATTTT.

The chain employs TRBV7-9 and TRBJ1-5; D not certain. V gave up 3 bases and J gave up 5 bases, with 5 bases separating them. CDR1 and CDR2 (germline): SEHNR, FQNEAQ (reference sequence). This CDR3 comprises 12 residues. In nucleotides, the CDR3 is TGTGCCAGCAGCTTGGGGTATCAGCCCCAGCATTTT. Translation gives CASSLGYQPQHF.

The V and J genes are TRBV28 and TRBJ1-2; no definite D call. CDR3 length: 14 residues. Trimming removed 5 bases from V and 5 bases from J, with 15 bases in between. CDR1 MDHEN and CDR2 SYDVKM come from the germline V gene. The CDR3 DNA reads TGTGCCAGCAGTCCCCAGGTCAGAACTTATGGCTACACCTTC. It is translated as CASSPQVRTYGYTF.

The genes are TRBV27 and TRBJ2-7, with 7 bases matching TRBD2. Trimming cost V 6 bases and J 0 bases; bases outside gene matches: 5. The V gene's germline CDR1 is MNHEY and CDR2 SMNVEV (reference sequence). The CDR3 loop spans 14 amino acids. CDR3 bases: TGTGCCAGCAGGTTCGGGGGGAGCTCCTACGAGCAGTACTTC. It encodes CASRFGGSSYEQYF.

The chain links TRBV30 to TRBJ1-4; no clear D. Deletions cut 0 bases from V and 8 bases from J, with 13 bases between. The CDR3 length is 14 residues. From germline, CDR1 is GTSNPN and CDR2 SVGIG (reference sequence). The CDR3 reads CAWSVGHGVEKLFF. CDR3 nucleotides: TGTGCCTGGAGTGTAGGCCACGGAGTAGAAAAACTGTTTTTT. The full variable domain, in which reference TRBV30 and TRBJ1-4 provide the parts outside the CDR3, is SQTIHQWPATLVQPVGSPLSLECTVEGTSNPNLYWYRQAAGRGLQLLFYSVGIGQISSEVPQNLSASRPQDRQFILSSKKLLLSDSGFYLCAWSVGHGVEKLFFGSGTQLSVL.

This clone was picked up one time. V usage is TRBV18 and J usage is TRBJ2-7; D not resolved. The V gene lost 2 bases and the J gene lost 2 bases, with 10 bases spanning the gap. This CDR3 has 14 residues. Germline V CDR1 and CDR2: KGHSH, LQKENI. The CDR3 protein is CASSPEAFAYEQYF. In nucleotides, the CDR3 is TGTGCCAGCTCACCAGAGGCCTTTGCCTACGAGCAGTACTTC.

The chain uses TRBV5-1 and TRBJ1-1; 7 bases are a match to TRBD1. The length of the CDR3 is 16 residues. Germline V lookup: CDR1 SGHRS, CDR2 YFSETQ. The V and J ends lost 0 bases and 5 bases, in that order; junction bases with no gene match: 10. For the CDR3, the DNA is TGCGCCAGCAGCTTGGGGGGAGACAGGGCTCAAACTGAAGCTTTCTTT. Protein sequence: CASSLGGDRAQTEAFF.

V gene TRBV7-2 combines with J gene TRBJ1-6, with a tentative D call TRBD1 (6 bases). The CDR3 has 14 amino acids. The V end lost 7 bases, the J end lost 6 bases, and 13 bases lay between the germline ends. Germline V CDR1 and CDR2: SGHTA, FQGNSA. CDR3 DNA sequence: TGTGCCAGCAAGTTTCAGGGGCTTAATTCACCCCTCCACTTT. Residues: CASKFQGLNSPLHF. The entire variable domain, with the rest obtained from reference TRBV7-2 and TRBJ1-6, is as follows: GAGVSQSPSNKVTEKGKDVELRCDPISGHTALYWYRQSLGQGLEFLIYFQGNSAPDKSGLPSDRFSAERTGGSVSTLTIQRTQQEDSAVYLCASKFQGLNSPLHFGNGTRLTVT.

The chain has TRBV2 and TRBJ2-5, with 8 bases fitting TRBD2. J lost 7 bases, V lost 6 bases, and 10 bases had no gene match. The V gene's germline CDR1 is SNHLY and CDR2 FYNNEI. CDR3 length equals 14 residues. The CDR3 spells CASSPGGPGGTQYF. CDR3 bases: TGTGCCAGCAGCCCGGGGGGGCCCGGTGGGACCCAGTACTTC.

The rearrangement joins TRBV10-3 to TRBJ2-1; 14 nucleotides match TRBD2. Per the germline V gene, CDR1 is ENHRY and CDR2 is SYGVKD. Losses at the gene ends were 0 bases for V and 1 base for J; bases not matched to a gene: 8. The CDR3 runs to 20 residues. CDR3 loop: CAISESTGTSGGLSYNEQFF. CDR3 nucleotide sequence: TGTGCCATCAGTGAGTCCACCGGGACTAGCGGGGGTCTTTCCTACAATGAGCAGTTCTTC.

Only one count was recorded for this clone. The chain is built from TRBV19 and TRBJ2-2; D remains unclear. Germline lookup yields CDR1 LNHDA and CDR2 SQIVND (reference sequence). The CDR3 contains 15 residues. The germline V and J ends were trimmed by 6 bases and 6 bases, with 17 bases remaining between them. The CDR3: CASSPITMGSGELFF. The DNA for the CDR3 is TGTGCCAGTAGCCCAATAACGATGGGGTCCGGGGAGCTGTTTTTT.

This chain joins TRBV10-1 and TRBJ2-7; 8 nucleotides line up with TRBD2. There are 16 residues in the CDR3. Looked up from germline, CDR1 is WNHNN and CDR2 is SYGVQD (reference sequence). V lost 2 bases and J lost 0; bases outside the gene matches: 6. The CDR3 protein is CASSEEGTRVSYEQYF. CDR3 nucleotide sequence: TGCGCCAGCAGTGAGGAAGGGACTAGGGTCTCCTACGAGCAGTACTTC.

J is TRBJ1-3 and V is TRBV29-1; 10 bases are shared with TRBD1. The V gene's germline CDR1 is SQVTM and CDR2 ANQGSEA. The CDR3 covers 17 residues. V trimming: 0 bases; J trimming: 3 bases; junction bases outside the gene matches: 8. CDR3 in DNA: TGCAGCGTTGAAGATCTCTGGACAGGGGGTAGTGGAAACACCATATATTTT. This sequence encodes CSVEDLWTGGSGNTIYF.

V gene TRBV7-9 combines with J gene TRBJ1-2; D is uncertain. CDR3 length equals 14 residues. The V end lost 5 bases, the J end lost 5 bases, and 15 bases lay between the germline ends. Germline V lookup: CDR1 SEHNR, CDR2 FQNEAQ (reference sequence). The CDR3 here is CASSRGGGVYGYTF. The CDR3 bases are TGTGCCAGCAGCAGAGGCGGCGGGGTGTATGGCTACACCTTC.

In its sample, this clone was seen many times. Other DNA sequences of this sample code for an identical CDR3. This chain uses TRBV29-1 with TRBJ1-2; D ambiguous. The V gene's germline CDR1 is SQVTM and CDR2 ANQGSEA. V gave up 0 bases and J gave up 7 bases, with 6 bases separating them. The CDR3 runs to 11 residues. In DNA, the CDR3 is TGCAGCGTTGAAGACACGAGTGGCTACACCTTC. It codes for CSVEDTSGYTF.

This chain links TRBV18 with TRBJ2-1; 9 bases agree with TRBD1. Germline-derived CDR1 and CDR2 are KGHSH and LQKENI. V shed 1 base and J 6 bases; nucleotides not matched to a gene: 4. This CDR3 comprises 15 residues. Here the CDR3 DNA reads TGTGCCAGCTCACCACGGGACAGGGTACCCAATGAGCAGTTCTTC. Translating gives CASSPRDRVPNEQFF.

CDR3 sequence: CASRHRGYQPQHF. CDR3 sequence (DNA): TGTGCCAGCAGGCACAGGGGGTATCAGCCCCAGCATTTT. The J gene is TRBJ1-5, the V gene TRBV28, with 8 bases that match TRBD1. Germline loops: CDR1 MDHEN, CDR2 SYDVKM. With 6 bases clipped from V and 5 bases from J, the junction kept 3 bases outside the gene matches. This CDR3 contains 13 residues.

The V gene is TRBV6-7, the J gene TRBJ1-5; D might be TRBD1 (6 bases). Being an ORF, TRBV6-7 has a function that is uncertain. The CDR3 covers 13 residues. The V gene lost 5 bases and the J gene lost 6 bases, with 11 bases spanning the gap. CDR3: CASSTGAGQPQHF. The DNA of the CDR3 is TGTGCCAGCAGTACGGGGGCCGGTCAGCCCCAGCATTTT.

This rearrangement joins TRBV2 to TRBJ1-6; 11 bases are a match to TRBD1. V gave up 7 bases and J gave up 8 bases; unmatched junction bases: 4. The CDR3 sequence is 14 residues long. Germline V gene sequence: CDR1 SNHLY, CDR2 FYNNEI. Here the CDR3 DNA reads TGTGCCAGCAATAGGGGACAGGGGGATTCACCCCTCCACTTT. It yields the protein CASNRGQGDSPLHF.

The V call is TRBV19, the J call TRBJ1-2; D might be TRBD1 (5 bases). Looked up from germline, CDR1 is LNHDA and CDR2 is SQIVND (reference sequence). CDR3 size: 13 residues. V shed 4 bases and J shed 4 bases, with 10 bases lying between them. CDR3: CASSKTEFYGYTF. CDR3 bases: TGTGCCAGTAGTAAGACAGAATTCTATGGCTACACCTTC.

The V gene is TRBV9, the J gene TRBJ2-7, with 11 bases that match TRBD2. Per germline, CDR1 SGDLS and CDR2 YYNGEE. J lost 7 bases, V lost 2 bases, and 2 bases had no gene match. CDR3 length equals 13 residues. In DNA form, the CDR3 reads TGTGCCAGCAGCGTTCGACTAGCGGGGGAGCAGTACTTC. Its protein product is CASSVRLAGEQYF. Full variable domain (rest looked up from reference TRBV9 and TRBJ2-7): DSGVTQTPKHLITATGQRVTLRCSPRSGDLSVYWYQQSLDQGLQFLIQYYNGEERAKGNILERFSAQQFPDLHSELNLSSLELGDSALYFCASSVRLAGEQYFGPGTRLTVT.